This T cell receptor (beta chain) emerged from a study of cytomegalovirus exposure and HLA in healthy donors. V was clipped by 10 bases and J by 2 bases, with 16 bases between them. This CDR3 comprises 14 residues. Germline values: CDR1 MNHEY, CDR2 SVGAGI. The study's findings and limits: Associated with HLA alleles at 0.05 false discovery rate in a later analysis were approximately 17,000 TCR beta sequences.

Researchers ran the PCR with 60 Vbeta and 13 Jbeta primers. Repertoires were generated with immunoSEQ multiplex PCR, while TCRdb's copy carries only in-frame clones and drops some. The sample includes about 150,000 clones, 9.4% of them seen just once. This clone was observed a handful of times. Its antigen is still unknown. This sequence was found in a male donor in good health and CMV-seronegative. The chain is built from TRBV6-5 and TRBJ2-3, with D possibly being TRBD1 (5 bases). The sequencing input was PBMCs. Here the CDR3 DNA reads TGTGCCACCGGATTGACAGCGTACACAGATACGCAGTATTTT. The encoded protein is CATGLTAYTDTQYF.